This is a list of T cell receptor beta chains from one sample in a study of molecular identifiers for immune sequencing clone quantification. Via MiXCR, TCRdb re-called the PCR reads, giving one row per CDR3 protein. The sample comprises more than 550,000 distinct CDR3 sequences, about 25% of which are singletons, and 0.78% rests with the top ten. Material: naive CD8+ T cells from blood, with Jurkat cell RNA spiked in. These TCRs come from a human donor in good health. Some libraries in this study had Jurkat cell RNA spiked in. Both conserved end residues are part of each CDR3. D genes are given only for firm matches. Rows give clone size only sometimes, using once, few, many, or a class for an expanded clone.

D gene | clone size | J gene | V gene | CDR3 protein | CDR3 DNA
TRBD1 | many | TRBJ1-1 | TRBV5-1 | CASSVTGFTEAFF | TGCGCCAGCAGTGTGACAGGGTTCACTGAAGCTTTCTTT
. | . | TRBJ1-1 | TRBV12-3/TRBV12-4 | CASSPPETDMNTEAFF | TGTGCCAGCAGTCCTCCAGAGACAGACATGAACACTGAAGCTTTCTTT
TRBD1 | few | TRBJ1-6 | TRBV14 | CASSHETGGAFYNSPLHF | TGTGCCAGCAGCCATGAGACAGGGGGCGCTTTCTATAATTCACCCCTCCACTTT
TRBD1 | many | TRBJ2-3 | TRBV7-9 | CASSSNRGQSTDTQYF | TGTGCCAGCAGCTCGAACAGGGGCCAAAGCACAGATACGCAGTATTTT
TRBD2 | . | TRBJ2-7 | TRBV6-1 | CASSVGGGDWEQYF | TGTGCCAGCAGTGTTGGCGGGGGGGATTGGGAGCAGTACTTC
. | few | TRBJ1-1 | TRBV5-5 | CASSPYGGEAFF | TGTGCCAGCAGCCCCTACGGGGGTGAAGCTTTCTTT
TRBD1 | many | TRBJ2-7 | TRBV14 | CASSQVQGATYEQYF | TGTGCCAGCAGCCAAGTACAGGGGGCCACCTACGAGCAGTACTTC
. | . | TRBJ1-1 | TRBV19 | CASRWGSFMNTEAFF | TGTGCCAGTAGATGGGGCAGCTTCATGAACACTGAAGCTTTCTTT
. | many | TRBJ1-4 | TRBV4-3 | CASSHDGTPGNEKLFF | TGCGCCAGCAGCCACGACGGGACACCCGGAAATGAAAAACTGTTTTTT
. | . | TRBJ1-3 | TRBV14 | CASSLSYLGGNTIYF | TGTGCCAGCAGCCTATCATATCTCGGTGGAAACACCATATATTTT
. | few | TRBJ1-4 | TRBV12-3/TRBV12-4 | CASSRSSNEKLFF | TGTGCCAGCAGTAGGTCATCTAATGAAAAACTGTTTTTT
TRBD2 | many | TRBJ2-7 | TRBV6-6 | CATTPVAGGGYEQYF | TGTGCCACCACCCCTGTTGCGGGAGGCGGGTACGAGCAGTACTTC
. | many | TRBJ1-5 | TRBV28 | CASSLTWGREQPQHF | TGTGCCTCCTCTTTGACCTGGGGGCGCGAACAGCCCCAGCATTTT